This T cell receptor beta chain comes out of a study of shared clonotypes between healthy human individuals. V lost 5 bases, J lost 3 bases, and 14 bases lay in between. This CDR3 is 15 amino acids long. The germline V gene encodes CDR1 MNHEY and CDR2 SVGAGI. Using immunoSEQ multiplex PCR, the repertoire was profiled, and TCRdb retains in-frame clones only, with some absent. This sample has millions of clones, with roughly 96% found just once. The receptor was derived from a man aged 18 to 30 in good health. Sequenced sample: naive CD4+ T cells sorted from blood. Subset here: CD45RA+ positively selected. This chain joins TRBV6-5 and TRBJ2-4; perhaps TRBD1 as D (6 bases). The CDR3 reads CASSRTQGLKNIQYF. CDR3 sequence (DNA): TGTGCCAGCAGTCGCACCCAGGGGCTCAAAAACATTCAGTACTTC.